The clone carrying this TCR beta chain occurred many times. Its antigen is still unknown. This entry comes from a study of T cell repertoires in cytomegalovirus infection. Study-wide background: Through public TCR beta signatures, both CMV infection and matching HLA type were indicated.

Study results and caveats: Dominant in the ex vivo response were TCR beta clonotypes restricted by HLA-C and specific for CMV.

CDR3 length equals 15 residues. CDR1 is SGHTA and CDR2 is FQGNSA in the germline V gene. Trimming took 3 bases from V and 4 from J, leaving 13 bases between them. From the reads, TCRdb called clonotypes with MiXCR, one entry per CDR3 protein. Of 150,000 to 200,000 distinct CDR3 sequences in the sample, 9.5% were seen once. The receptor comes from a human donor in good health (CMV status not recorded). Some clones in this sample may be carry-over from other donors' samples. This chain connects TRBV7-2 to TRBJ2-1, with a tentative D call TRBD1 (5 bases). The specimen sequenced was PBMCs. CDR3 sequence reads: CASSFLIGQYNEQFF. For the CDR3, the DNA is TGTGCCAGCAGCTTCCTGATCGGACAATACAATGAGCAGTTCTTC.